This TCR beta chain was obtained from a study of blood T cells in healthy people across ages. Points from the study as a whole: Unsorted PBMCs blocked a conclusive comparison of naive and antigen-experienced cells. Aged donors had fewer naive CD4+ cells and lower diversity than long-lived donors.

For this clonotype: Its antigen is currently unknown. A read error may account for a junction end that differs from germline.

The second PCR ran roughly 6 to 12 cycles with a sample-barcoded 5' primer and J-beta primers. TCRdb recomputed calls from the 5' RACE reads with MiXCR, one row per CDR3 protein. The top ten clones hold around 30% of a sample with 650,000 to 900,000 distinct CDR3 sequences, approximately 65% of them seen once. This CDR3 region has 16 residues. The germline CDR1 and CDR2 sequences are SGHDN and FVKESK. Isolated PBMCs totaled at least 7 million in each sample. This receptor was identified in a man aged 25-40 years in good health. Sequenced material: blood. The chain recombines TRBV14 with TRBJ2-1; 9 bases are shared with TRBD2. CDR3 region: CASSPSGAGGYNEQIF. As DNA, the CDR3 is TGTGCCAGCAGCCCCTCCGGAGCGGGGGGCTACAATGAGCAGATCTTC. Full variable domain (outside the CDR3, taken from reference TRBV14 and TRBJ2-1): EAGVTQFPSHSVIEKGQTVTLRCDPISGHDNLYWYRRVMGKEIKFLLHFVKESKQDESGMPNNRFLAERTGGTYSTLKVQPAELEDSGVYFCASSPSGAGGYNEQIFGPGTRLTVL.